Included here is one TCR beta chain sequence, with context. The source of the sample is a study of blood T cell repertoires in COVID-19. The overall study: Sources were T cells, B-cell-depleted T cells, or PBMCs; the material itself was cDNA or gDNA.

In the original processing: Estimation of nucleated cell counts was performed using reference gene primer amplification. Assay used: immunoSEQ multiplex PCR; TCRdb lists only in-frame clones, some missing. The DNA was the basis for D and trimming; V, J and clone size are from that table. The sample includes about 59,000 clones, about four fifths of them seen just once. The CDR3 has 16 amino acids. Germline assignment: CDR1 SGHTA and CDR2 FQGNSA. With 2 bases clipped from V and 6 bases from J, the junction kept 10 bases outside the gene matches. The TCR was taken from a woman older than 75 with active or convalescent COVID-19. J is TRBJ1-5 and V is TRBV7-2; 7 bases are a match to TRBD1. The sample consisted of peripheral blood. The CDR3 DNA sequence: TGTGCCAGCAGCTTATCATCCACAGGGGCCGGTCAGCCCCAGCATTTT. Protein product: CASSLSSTGAGQPQHF.